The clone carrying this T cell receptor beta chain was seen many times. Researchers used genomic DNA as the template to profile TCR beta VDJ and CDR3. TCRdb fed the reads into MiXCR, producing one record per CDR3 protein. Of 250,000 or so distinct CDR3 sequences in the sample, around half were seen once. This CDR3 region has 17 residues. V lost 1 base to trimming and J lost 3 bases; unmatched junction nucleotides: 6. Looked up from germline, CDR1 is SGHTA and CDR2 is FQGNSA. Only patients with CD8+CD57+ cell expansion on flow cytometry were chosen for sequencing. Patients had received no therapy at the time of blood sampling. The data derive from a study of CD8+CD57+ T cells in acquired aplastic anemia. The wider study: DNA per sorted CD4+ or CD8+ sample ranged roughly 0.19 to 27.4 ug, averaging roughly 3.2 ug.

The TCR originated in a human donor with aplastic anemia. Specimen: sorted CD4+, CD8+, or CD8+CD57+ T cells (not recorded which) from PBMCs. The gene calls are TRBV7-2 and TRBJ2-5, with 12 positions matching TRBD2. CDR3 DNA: TGTGCCAGCAGCTTAGTACTAGCGGGGGGCCTGGAAGAGACCCAGTACTTC. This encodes CASSLVLAGGLEETQYF. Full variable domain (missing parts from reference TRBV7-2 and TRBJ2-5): GAGVSQSPSNKVTEKGKDVELRCDPISGHTALYWYRQSLGQGLEFLIYFQGNSAPDKSGLPSDRFSAERTGGSVSTLTIQRTQQEDSAVYLCASSLVLAGGLEETQYFGPGTRLLVL.